This TCR beta chain derives from a study of graft-versus-host responses after intestinal transplantation (dated by TCRdb to the early 2020s). For the wider study: The transplants that recipients got were multivisceral, liver-intestinal, or isolated intestinal. Every recipient was given anti-thymocyte globulin induction, followed by approximately 3 years of maintenance tacrolimus and steroids. Samples from a few later patients were sequenced in-house on an Illumina MiSeq with MiXCR processing rather than by the commercial service. The cohort enrolled under 30 intestinal transplant recipients, one of whom was a retransplant, and 3 patients without pretransplant specimens were excluded. Donor T cell macrochimerism was defined as a peak of at least 4% donor T cells among recipient peripheral blood mononuclear cells. Alloreactive clones were identified by sequencing pre-transplant mixed lymphocyte reaction products and comparing these products with unstimulated pre-transplant donor and recipient T cells. After intestinal transplantation, graft-versus-host and host-versus-graft alloreactive T cell clones were followed in the graft, circulation and bone marrow using bulk TCR-beta CDR3 sequencing.

The CDR3 goes from the cysteine to the phenylalanine over 12 residues. The entry retains the CDR3 DNA only, 36 bases that are in frame from base 1. CDR1 and CDR2 are drawn from the germline V gene: KGHSH, LQKENI. Trimming at the junction amounts to 1 base on V and 5 bases on J, and the germline ends lie 5 bases apart. Broad study findings and their caveats: Early after transplant, peak levels of circulating GvH clones were associated with declines in HvG clones. Patients with donor T cell macrochimerism had high GvH to HvG T cell clonal ratios in their allografts. The conclusions were limited by the relatively low number and heterogeneity of the intestinal transplant patients. GvH clones were detected in recipient bone marrow, and some appeared earlier in ileal mucosa or blood, consistent with an intestinal mucosal origin.

The library was generated by the immunoSEQ multiplex PCR assay. For most patients, genomic DNA was isolated with the Qiagen DNeasy Blood and Tissue Kit and shipped frozen to Adaptive Biotechnologies for TCR sequencing. For most patients, genomic DNA was subjected to high-throughput TCR-beta CDR3 sequencing by Adaptive Biotechnologies. Per the original workflow: Adaptive's ImmunoSEQ software supplied the TCR sequencing data for 15 to 20 patients, while MiXCR and VDJtools were used to process three other patients. To correct CD4 versus CD8 sorting errors, sequences present in both subsets at a frequency ratio below 5:1 were removed. CDR3 nucleotide sequences shared between donor and recipient were removed because the origin of such sequences could not be assigned. To be classed as alloreactive, a clone needed at least 2-fold expansion over unstimulated cells and a minimum CFSE-low frequency of 0.002% (template counts) or 0.001% (read counts). A clone was considered mappable if detected in the sequenced pre-transplant spleen, lymph node, or MLR CFSE-low populations of the donor or recipient. The cumulative frequency of alloreactive clones was calculated as a percentage of all sequences, weighted by copy number. The table comes from immuneACCESS by way of TCRdb, which keeps in-frame sequences with V and J called. Part of the clones is missing from these tables; in studies checked, under half for an unresolved V gene and the rest for unknown reasons. V and J calls and clone size come straight from that table; D and trimming were deduced from the DNA. This sample is represented by over 85,000 clones; around 91% of them were singletons. The ten largest clonotypes hold approximately 0.18% of the sample.

Notes on this clone: The antigen it binds to is not known. No base quality values were provided; no much bigger clone lies one nucleotide off.

The time point label corresponds to: cells obtained before transplantation from donor or recipient. CD3+CD4+ and CD3+CD8+ populations were FACS-sorted from unstimulated pre-transplant donor and recipient cells taken from spleen or lymph nodes. This TCR came from a human donor who was the organ donor for an intestinal transplant. The source material was unstimulated CD4+ T cells sorted from spleen or lymph node cells, sampled before transplant. The sequence links TRBV18 to TRBJ2-5, with the D segment identity uncertain. DNA sequence: TGTGCCAGCTCACCACTATTGGAGACCCAGTACTTC. Its product reads: CASSPLLETQYF.